The 8 T cell receptor beta chains presented below share a single source sample, sequenced in a study of T cell repertoires in cytomegalovirus infection. Using its own MiXCR run on the reads, TCRdb lists one record per CDR3 protein. This sample has 200,000 to 300,000 distinct CDR3 sequences, with roughly 9.1% found just once. Source material: PBMCs. These TCRs come from a human donor in good health (CMV status not recorded). Some clones in this sample may be carry-over from other donors' samples.

This clonotype has ten or more counts. V usage is TRBV6-1 and J usage is TRBJ2-1; D perhaps matches TRBD2 (6 bases). Germline values: CDR1 MNHNS, CDR2 SASEGT. The CDR3 totals 14 residues. Trimming removed 7 bases from V and 3 bases from J, with 13 bases in between. The CDR3 sequence is CASITGGIYNEQFF. CDR3 in DNA: TGTGCCAGCATCACGGGCGGGATCTACAATGAGCAGTTCTTC.

The sample holds many counts of this clonotype. This chain links TRBV7-2 with TRBJ2-1; 7 bases are shared with TRBD2. J gave up 6 bases and V 5 bases, and 7 bases lay outside the gene matches. The CDR3 consists of 14 residues. From germline, CDR1 is SGHTA and CDR2 FQGNSA. The CDR3 reads CASSPIPGGNEQFF. In DNA, the CDR3 is TGTGCCAGCAGCCCCATTCCGGGGGGCAATGAGCAGTTCTTC.

This clonotype was recorded at least ten times. The chain couples TRBV12-3 or TRBV12-4 to TRBJ1-1; 11 nucleotides agree with TRBD1. The CDR3 is 14 amino acids. Germline trimming cut 4 bases from V and 6 bases from J; bases unmatched to any gene: 4. CDR3 residues: CASSSGQGAPEAFF. CDR3 nucleotide sequence: TGTGCCAGCAGTTCCGGACAGGGGGCCCCTGAAGCTTTCTTT.

This clonotype was detected only a few times. The chain uses TRBV7-7 and TRBJ1-5; D unclear. V shed 0 bases and J shed 3 bases, with 15 bases lying between them. Germline assignment: CDR1 SSHAT and CDR2 FNYEAQ (reference sequence). The CDR3 extends over 17 amino acids. The CDR3 sequence is CASSLARSVTLNQPQHF. CDR3 DNA sequence: TGTGCCAGCAGCTTAGCTCGTTCGGTTACCCTCAATCAGCCCCAGCATTTT.

This clonotype was seen at least ten times. This chain uses TRBV7-2 with TRBJ1-6; D not resolved. The V gene's germline CDR1 is SGHTA and CDR2 FQGNSA. V lost 1 base to trimming and J lost 8 bases, with 12 bases between them. The CDR3 has 15 residues. CDR3 residues: CASSLGPSLHSPLHF. Written as DNA, the CDR3 is TGTGCCAGCAGCTTAGGCCCCAGTCTCCATTCACCCCTCCACTTT.

The chain is built from TRBV4-3 and TRBJ2-2; 7 bases agree with TRBD1. CDR3 length: 17 amino acids. Germline V CDR1 and CDR2: LGHNA, YSLEER. Trimming cost V 6 bases and J 3 bases; bases outside gene matches: 13. CDR3 region: CASRERDSYFDTGELFF. In DNA form, the CDR3 reads TGCGCCAGCAGAGAGAGGGACAGCTATTTTGACACCGGGGAGCTGTTTTTT.

This clonotype was observed many times. The chain carries TRBV5-4 and TRBJ2-1; D ambiguous. Germline assignment: CDR1 SGHNT and CDR2 YYREEE (reference sequence). This CDR3 is built from 15 residues. Trimming shortened V by 7 bases and J by 5 bases, and 19 bases separated the two germline ends. DNA for the CDR3: TGTGCCAGCGCGATTAGTAGGGCCTATAACAATGAGCAGTTCTTC. Translating it yields CASAISRAYNNEQFF. The full variable domain, rest sourced from reference TRBV5-4 and TRBJ2-1, is ETGVTQSPTHLIKTRGQQVTLRCSSQSGHNTVSWYQQALGQGPQFIFQYYREEENGRGNFPPRFSGLQFPNYSSELNVNALELDDSALYLCASAISRAYNNEQFFGPGTRLTVL.

This chain uses TRBV10-2 with TRBJ2-3; 7 positions agree with TRBD2. Germline V gene data show CDR1 as WSHSY and CDR2 as SAAADI. J gave up 0 bases and V 6 bases, and 3 bases lay outside the gene matches. The CDR3 consists of 14 residues. CDR3 bases: TGCGCCAGCAGATGGGGGGGGAGCACAGATACGCAGTATTTT. Translation: CASRWGGSTDTQYF.